The 7 T cell receptor beta chains in this list originate from one sample, sequenced in a study of blood T cells in healthy people across ages. Sample-barcoded 5' priming and a J-beta primer mix drove a second PCR of about 7 to 12 cycles. TCRdb redid the calling of the 5' RACE reads with MiXCR, one entry per CDR3 protein. The sample gives 550,000 to 750,000 distinct CDR3 sequences, roughly 21% of which show up once; 3.5% to 4% is in the top ten. Material for sequencing was blood. All receptors derive from an older man in good health.

This clonotype was counted a few times. V and J are TRBV3-1 and TRBJ2-3; no clear D gene. This CDR3 contains 14 residues. Germline lookup yields CDR1 LGHDT and CDR2 YNNKEL (reference sequence). V was trimmed by 0 bases and J by 4 bases, leaving 8 bases between them. CDR3 bases: TGTGCCAGCAGCCAAGATGTCGGGTCAGATACGCAGTATTTT. The encoded protein is CASSQDVGSDTQYF.

This clonotype was observed a handful of times. The rearrangement links TRBV5-1 to TRBJ2-5, with 12 bases fitting TRBD2. The germline CDR1 and CDR2 sequences are SGHRS and YFSETQ. This CDR3 spans 16 amino acids. V lost 1 base, J lost 1 base, and 2 bases stayed unmatched. The CDR3 is CASSLPSGGGQETQYF. For the CDR3, the DNA is TGCGCCAGCAGCTTGCCTAGCGGGGGGGGCCAAGAGACCCAGTACTTC.

The chain links TRBV6-1 to TRBJ1-3, with D unclear. The V gene lost 2 bases and the J gene lost 5 bases, with 10 bases spanning the gap. Germline V gene sequence: CDR1 MNHNS, CDR2 SASEGT. This CDR3 region has 14 residues. The CDR3 here is CASSESGTRNTIYF. DNA of the CDR3: TGTGCCAGCAGTGAAAGTGGCACGAGAAACACCATATATTTT.

The genes are TRBV25-1 and TRBJ1-2, with 7 bases identical to TRBD1. The V gene's germline CDR1 is MGHDK and CDR2 SYGVNS. The V segment lost 4 bases and the J segment 0 bases; nucleotides outside the gene matches: 5. CDR3 size: 15 residues. Here the CDR3 DNA reads TGTGCCAGCAGTGGACAGGGCGATACTAACTATGGCTACACCTTC. This sequence encodes CASSGQGDTNYGYTF.

This clonotype occurred many times. The chain carries TRBV10-3 and TRBJ2-2; TRBD2 matches at 14 bases. With 4 bases clipped from V and 4 bases from J, the junction kept 2 bases outside the gene matches. The CDR3 extends over 16 amino acids. Germline V gives CDR1 ENHRY, CDR2 SYGVKD. Here the CDR3 DNA reads TGTGCCATCAGTGGACTAGCGGGAGGGTCCACCGGGGAGCTGTTTTTT. It translates to CAISGLAGGSTGELFF.

This clonotype has more than one count but fewer than ten. The CDR3 region is CASSSGQVNEQFF. CDR3 nucleotides: TGTGCCAGCAGCTCTGGACAGGTGAATGAGCAGTTCTTC. This rearrangement joins TRBV7-2 to TRBJ2-1, with TRBD1 matching 7 bases. CDR1 and CDR2 (germline): SGHTA, FQGNSA. CDR3 length equals 13 residues. V gave up 4 bases and J gave up 7 bases; unmatched junction bases: 4.

Details on this clonotype: This clone may be a read error of a much larger clone one base away. The J gene is TRBJ2-7, the V gene TRBV20-1; TRBD1 aligns across 8 bases. This CDR3 comprises 13 residues. V lost 6 bases and J lost 6; bases outside the gene matches: 10. Germline V lookup: CDR1 DFQATT, CDR2 SNEGSKA (reference sequence). As DNA, the CDR3 is TGCAGTGCGCCGAAGCAGGGGGCGAGCGAGCAGTACTTC. Protein product: CSAPKQGASEQYF.